This T cell receptor (beta chain) was documented in a study of T cells in localized non-small cell lung cancer (dated by TCRdb to 2018 to 2021). About the full investigation: The study examined T cell repertoires in roughly 240 patients with early-stage NSCLC and compared tumors with uninvolved tumor-adjacent lungs. All 250 or so NSCLC patients in the cohort were treatment-naive and had localized lung tumors that were resected. A mean age of around 66 years was recorded for the NSCLC patients, of whom under 150 were male and about a hundred were female.

The CDR3 contains 14 residues, cysteine and phenylalanine counted. Here the CDR3 DNA is all that survives: 42 bases in frame from base 1. Compared with germline, V lacks 3 bases and J lacks 1 base; bases without a gene match: 0. Based on the germline V gene (reference sequence), the CDR1 and CDR2 sequences are LNHDA and SQIVND. Of note for this clone: Its antigen has not been determined. Base qualities are not recorded, but no much larger clone differs from it by a single base. This same CDR3 is encoded by further DNA sequences in the sample.

The immunoSEQ Assay was used to sequence TCR beta CDR3 regions from DNA. The study's own analysis went as follows. T cell density was computed as TCR beta template counts normalized to usable DNA estimated by amplifying housekeeping genes. Richness was estimated using the preseqR package, with extrapolation to 400,000 templates for PBMC samples and to 120,000 templates for tissue samples. Clonality was defined as one minus Pielou's evenness. Differential abundance testing on productive amino-acid clonotypes, with a minimum total count of 5 and an alpha of 0.1, was used to identify tissue-enriched TCRs. The Jaccard Index and the Morisita Overlap Index were used to measure repertoire overlap between compartments. GLIPH grouped TCR beta CDR3s together with public tetramer-defined viral CDR3s, and a viral motif had to include at least three viral sequences and show V-gene enrichment. The clones in this table, taken by TCRdb from immuneACCESS, are in-frame only. Not every clone is retained; where verified, under half of the shortfall comes from an unresolved V gene, and the cause of the rest is unknown. V and J calls and clone size are those listed in that table; D and trimming were worked out from the DNA. For this sample there are 70,000 to 100,000 clones; approximately 91% appear just once. The ten most abundant clones make up 4.1% of the sample.

Study-level results and caveats: Because the study design was exploratory, TCR variables were selected using unadjusted p-values without false-discovery rate correction. Because multi-region tumor sequencing was not performed, intratumor heterogeneity could not be ruled out. Longer overall survival was associated with higher blood T cell density, whereas shorter survival was associated with higher adjacent-lung clonality. Uninvolved tumor-adjacent lung showed the highest T cell clonality, higher than tumor, which suggests more focused antigenic responses in the uninvolved tumor-adjacent lung. A median of approximately 62 of the top 100 tumor clones turned up in the paired uninvolved adjacent lung, and roughly 30 of those clones also ranked among the top 100 of that same adjacent lung.

At diagnosis, tumor, uninvolved tumor-adjacent lung and peripheral blood were collected and then preserved as a mix of FFPE and fresh-frozen material. For TCR repertoire profiling, the blood samples were analyzed as peripheral blood mononuclear cells. The origin of this receptor is a woman between 40 and 69 years old with stage II squamous cell lung carcinoma. The input for sequencing was PBMCs, taken before any cancer treatment. The rearranged chain carries TRBV19 and TRBJ1-2; 9 central bases correspond to TRBD1. The bases are TGTGCCAGTAGTATGGGACAGGGTAACTATGGCTACACCTTC. It is translated as CASSMGQGNYGYTF.